Below, one T cell receptor delta chain is given with its context. This record belongs to a study of gamma-delta T cells after stem cell transplantation. This CDR3 contains 24 residues. Germline V gene data show CDR1 as TSWWSYY and CDR2 as QGS. V dropped 4 bases and J dropped 4 bases, with 43 bases sitting between them. TCRdb redid the clone calls on the RT-PCR reads with CATT. The table lists around 1,700 delta-chain clones, 15% of them singletons. The source of this sequence is a human donor. It is not recorded whose cells these are; they may come from a transplant donor. The material sequenced was gamma-delta T cells. The chain joins TRDV1 to TRDJ1; possible D gene TRDD2, 5 bases. CDR3 sequence (DNA): TGTGCTCTTGGGGCACTCCGCCGTTTTCCTCCGAGAGTCTGTAGCCCGGGGTGTGGCGATAAACTCATCTTT. Translation gives CALGALRRFPPRVCSPGCGDKLIF.